This T cell receptor beta chain derives from a study of blood T cell repertoires in COVID-19. Methods used by the authors: Reference gene primer amplification gave estimated nucleated cell counts. Sequencing was performed with immunoSEQ multiplex PCR; in TCRdb, only in-frame clones are kept and a portion is missing. V and J calls and clone size are as listed in that table; D and trimming were resolved from the DNA. The sample lists about 170,000 clones, roughly 85% occurring once. The CDR3 length is 13 residues. CDR1 is MGHRA and CDR2 is YSYEKL in the germline V gene. V lost 1 base and J lost 7, with 10 bases in between.

The TCR originated in a woman aged 80 or older with acute or convalescent COVID-19. This rearrangement joins TRBV4-1 to TRBJ1-2; D not resolved. Sequencing was carried out using peripheral blood. The CDR3 is CASSQVGFGGYTF. Here the CDR3 DNA reads TGCGCCAGCAGCCAAGTCGGTTTCGGTGGCTACACCTTC.